The sequence of this TCR beta chain was determined in a study of blood T cell repertoires in COVID-19. Study at large: COVID-19 samples collected from the United States, Italy and Spain covered acute and convalescent phases. From T cells, B-cell-depleted T cells, or PBMCs came the material, which was cDNA or gDNA.

Assay used: immunoSEQ multiplex PCR; TCRdb lists only in-frame clones, some missing. The top ten hold about 22% of the sample, which has 61,000 or so clones, around nine tenths seen once. J lost 5 bases, V lost 7 bases, and 29 bases had no gene match. The CDR3 runs 20 residues. The specimen sequenced was peripheral blood. The V gene is TRBV5-3, the J gene TRBJ2-5, with TRBD2 identical over 7 bases. TRBV5-3 is known as an ORF, though its function is uncertain. This clonotype originated in a woman in her forties or fifties with active or convalescent COVID-19. The DNA for the CDR3 is TGTGCCAGATGCCCCCCGTCGGACACTAGCGCTAAACAGTGGGAGGAGACCCAGTACTTC. Protein product: CARCPPSDTSAKQWEETQYF.